This is a list of T cell receptor beta chains from one sample in a study of response to subunit inactivated influenza vaccine. MiXCR, applied by TCRdb to the RT-PCR reads, yields one record per CDR3 protein. The repertoire holds fewer than 800,000 distinct CDR3 sequences, with approximately 14% as singletons. Sample: PBMCs from blood, taken roughly 12 days after vaccination. Source of these receptors: a middle-aged man who received an inactivated influenza vaccine. Both conserved end residues are part of each CDR3. The order of the fields is D gene, V gene, clone size, J gene, CDR3 protein, CDR3 DNA. A D gene is named only where the DNA matches it firmly. The listing skips clone size in some rows; elsewhere it reads once, few, many or a size class.

D: NA; V: TRBV6-2/TRBV6-3; size: NA; J: TRBJ1-5; CDR3: CASSLIQGLNQPQHF; DNA: TGTGCCAGCAGTCTCATTCAGGGGCTGAATCAGCCCCAGCATTTT
D: TRBD2; V: TRBV29-1; size: NA; J: TRBJ2-1; CDR3: CSVGGRAYNEQFF; DNA: TGCAGCGTTGGCGGGAGAGCCTACAATGAGCAGTTCTTC
D: NA; V: TRBV20-1; size: NA; J: TRBJ2-3; CDR3: CSARPGSRYTDTQYF; DNA: TGCAGTGCTAGGCCAGGCAGCCGATACACAGATACGCAGTATTTT
D: NA; V: TRBV4-3; size: NA; J: TRBJ1-5; CDR3: CASSQFIGQPQHF; DNA: TGCGCCAGCAGCCAATTTATCGGACAGCCCCAGCATTTT
D: NA; V: TRBV4-1; size: NA; J: TRBJ1-6; CDR3: CASSQRVADNSPLHF; DNA: TGCGCCAGCAGCCAAAGGGTAGCTGATAATTCACCCCTCCACTTT
D: NA; V: TRBV20-1; size: few; J: TRBJ2-7; CDR3: CSARGVFLSSYEQYF; DNA: TGCAGTGCTAGAGGGGTCTTTTTGAGCTCCTACGAGCAGTACTTC
D: TRBD1; V: TRBV7-8; size: NA; J: TRBJ1-2; CDR3: CASSIGTDYGYTF; DNA: TGTGCCAGCAGCATCGGGACAGACTATGGCTACACCTTC
D: TRBD1; V: TRBV11-2; size: few; J: TRBJ2-3; CDR3: CASSSKQGTTDTQYF; DNA: TGTGCCAGCAGCTCCAAACAGGGGACGACAGATACGCAGTATTTT
D: TRBD1; V: TRBV6-6; size: NA; J: TRBJ2-1; CDR3: CASRGTEWNEQFF; DNA: TGTGCCAGCAGGGGGACAGAGTGGAATGAGCAGTTCTTC
D: NA; V: TRBV7-9; size: few; J: TRBJ2-3; CDR3: CACTDGGDTDTQYF; DNA: TGTGCCTGCACTGATGGAGGAGACACAGATACGCAGTATTTT
D: NA; V: TRBV28; size: NA; J: TRBJ2-3; CDR3: CASSLSHGWGYTDTQYF; DNA: TGTGCCAGCAGTTTATCCCATGGTTGGGGGTACACAGATACGCAGTATTTT
D: TRBD1; V: TRBV5-1; size: many; J: TRBJ2-7; CDR3: CASSLIETGDEQYF; DNA: TGCGCCAGCAGCTTGATAGAGACAGGGGACGAGCAGTACTTC